These 31 T cell receptor beta chains were sequenced from one sample in a study of OX40 agonist ivuxolimab in advanced cancers. Clones were read by immunoSEQ multiplex PCR, and TCRdb kept only the in-frame ones, dropping some. The table includes fewer than 40,000 clones, around three quarters detected once. The sequencing here drew on CD4+ or CD8+ T cells sorted from blood, taken in a trial of the OX40 agonist ivuxolimab. The receptors were sampled from an adult with an advanced solid tumor such as melanoma, head and neck, liver or kidney cancer.

This CDR3 is CARSLALGGQHEQFF. CDR3 in DNA: TGTGCCAGAAGCTTGGCACTAGGAGGCCAGCATGAGCAGTTCTTC. The chain uses TRBV5-3 and TRBJ2-1; D might be TRBD2 (5 bases). TRBV5-3 is assigned to the ORF class and has an uncertain function. Trimming took off 0 bases at V and 8 bases at J, with 15 bases between the two ends. The CDR3 runs to 15 residues.

This chain joins TRBV18 and TRBJ1-2; D gene ambiguous. The CDR3 has 12 residues. Germline CDR1 reads KGHSH; CDR2 reads LQKENI. V was cut by 1 base and J by 8 bases, with 8 bases left in between. The CDR3 DNA reads as TGTGCCAGCTCACCACGGGGAGAAGGCTACACCTTC. Amino acid sequence: CASSPRGEGYTF. Supplemented by reference TRBV18 and TRBJ1-2, the full variable domain reads NAGVMQNPRHLVRRRGQEARLRCSPMKGHSHVYWYRQLPEEGLKFMVYLQKENIIDESGMPKERFSAEFPKEGPSILRIQQVVRGDSAAYFCASSPRGEGYTFGSGTRLTVV.

The CDR3 bases are TGTGCCAGCAGCTCATTTTGGGGGGACTATCCCAAAAACATTCAGTACTTC. Its translation: CASSSFWGDYPKNIQYF. The chain joins TRBV5-6 to TRBJ2-4; 7 bases fit TRBD2. There are 17 residues in the CDR3. The junction had 11 bases not matched to a gene; V was cut back by 3 bases and J by 2 bases. Germline lookup yields CDR1 SGHDT and CDR2 YYEEEE.

The chain joins TRBV6-6 to TRBJ2-7, with 9 bases matching TRBD1. Germline V gene data show CDR1 as MNHNY and CDR2 as SVGAGI (reference sequence). J lost 6 bases, V lost 5 bases, and 11 bases had no gene match. The CDR3 runs 15 residues. CDR3 residues: CASSPWGQGPLEQYF. Here the CDR3 DNA reads TGTGCCAGCAGTCCCTGGGGACAGGGCCCCCTCGAGCAGTACTTC.

This sequence joins TRBV11-2 and TRBJ2-7; D possibly corresponds to TRBD2 (6 bases). In germline, CDR1 is SGHAT, CDR2 FQNNGV. V lost 1 base and J 3 bases, leaving 16 bases between the germline ends. CDR3 size: 16 residues. The CDR3 sequence: CASSLGGSGSLYEQYF. CDR3 DNA: TGTGCCAGCAGCTTAGGGGGTAGCGGATCCCTCTACGAGCAGTACTTC. The variable domain in full, with the rest retrieved from reference TRBV11-2 and TRBJ2-7, is EAGVAQSPRYKIIEKRQSVAFWCNPISGHATLYWYQQILGQGPKLLIQFQNNGVVDDSQLPKDRFSAERLKGVDSTLKIQPAKLEDSAVYLCASSLGGSGSLYEQYFGPGTRLTVT.

Of note for this clone: This sample includes further DNA sequences coding for the same CDR3. The chain recombines TRBV11-2 with TRBJ2-5; 9 bases align to TRBD2. Germline lookup yields CDR1 SGHAT and CDR2 FQNNGV. The CDR3 consists of 15 residues. V was pared by 5 bases and J by 3 bases, with 7 bases of the junction left unmatched. CDR3 in DNA: TGTGCCAGCAGCCTACGGACTAGCGTGGAAGAGACCCAGTACTTC. This codes for CASSLRTSVEETQYF.

The V gene is TRBV18, the J gene TRBJ2-4; 7 positions match TRBD1. CDR1 KGHSH and CDR2 LQKENI come from the germline V gene. The CDR3 length is 17 residues. The trim removed 6 bases at V and 0 bases at J, leaving 11 bases unmatched. The CDR3 region is CASSPITGALAKNIQYF. The CDR3 DNA sequence: TGTGCCAGCTCGCCAATTACAGGGGCGTTAGCCAAAAACATTCAGTACTTC.

The J gene is TRBJ1-2, the V gene TRBV6-6, with 9 bases aligning to TRBD1. The length of the CDR3 is 13 residues. Germline CDR1 MNHNY, CDR2 SVGAGI (reference sequence). Trimming took 1 base from V and 6 from J; bases not matched to a gene: 0. Here the CDR3 reads CASSYWTGDGYTF. CDR3 in DNA: TGTGCCAGCAGTTACTGGACAGGGGATGGCTACACCTTC.

This clone was recorded only once. This rearrangement joins TRBV28 to TRBJ2-7; a possible D gene is TRBD2 (6 bases). The V and J ends lost 1 base and 2 bases respectively, with 9 bases between them. CDR1 is MDHEN and CDR2 is SYDVKM in the germline V gene. This CDR3 has 14 residues. Written as DNA, the CDR3 is TGTGCCAGCAGTTTATTGGGGGGAACCTACGAGCAGTACTTC. Its translation is CASSLLGGTYEQYF.

The chain is built from TRBV6-1 and TRBJ2-7; D possibly corresponds to TRBD2 (5 bases). Germline CDR1 and CDR2: MNHNS and SASEGT. V lost 0 bases and J 3 bases, leaving 12 bases between the germline ends. The CDR3 contains 15 residues. The CDR3 nucleotides are TGTGCCAGCAGTGAAGCGGACGGGATCCTCTACGAGCAGTACTTC. Amino acids: CASSEADGILYEQYF.

V and J are TRBV27 and TRBJ2-3; D is perhaps TRBD2 (5 bases). Trimming pared 7 bases from V and 2 bases from J, leaving 13 bases between. The CDR3 contains 14 residues. From germline, CDR1 is MNHEY and CDR2 SMNVEV (reference sequence). This CDR3 reads CASKLAFNTDTQYF. Written as DNA, the CDR3 is TGTGCCAGCAAGCTAGCCTTCAACACAGATACGCAGTATTTT.

The chain combines TRBV5-1 with TRBJ1-1, with a possible D match to TRBD1 (6 bases). The ends were cut back, 0 bases at V and 8 bases at J, with 14 bases in the middle. The germline gives CDR1 SGHRS, CDR2 YFSETQ. CDR3 size: 14 residues. The CDR3 spells CASSLEAGVREAFF. CDR3 in DNA: TGCGCCAGCAGCTTGGAGGCAGGGGTACGGGAAGCTTTCTTT.

The chain links TRBV29-1 to TRBJ2-3; 10 bases line up with TRBD2. V was pared by 2 bases and J by 5 bases, with 7 bases of the junction left unmatched. The germline gives CDR1 SQVTM, CDR2 ANQGSEA. CDR3 length: 15 amino acids. The CDR3 region is CSVESAAGGRDTQYF. For the CDR3, the DNA is TGCAGCGTTGAATCCGCAGCGGGAGGGAGAGATACGCAGTATTTT.

This clone has a single count. This chain links TRBV27 with TRBJ2-7, with TRBD2 matching 8 bases. Trimming cost V 6 bases and J 6 bases; bases outside gene matches: 16. There are 16 residues in the CDR3. Germline assignment: CDR1 MNHEY and CDR2 SMNVEV (reference sequence). CDR3: CASSVGGSGSFREQYF. In nucleotides, the CDR3 is TGTGCCAGCAGCGTAGGGGGAAGCGGGAGTTTTCGCGAGCAGTACTTC.

This clone has only one observation. The chain uses TRBV5-4 and TRBJ1-5; D is unclear. Germline CDR1 is SGHNT and CDR2 is YYREEE (reference sequence). V lost 0 bases and J lost 0, with 10 bases in between. This CDR3 is built from 16 residues. CDR3 residues: CASSLERLYSNQPQHF. As DNA, the CDR3 is TGTGCCAGCAGCTTGGAGAGGTTATATAGCAATCAGCCCCAGCATTTT.

Here the CDR3 DNA reads TGTGCCTGGAGTGTTGGACAGGGGTTTACAGATACGCAGTATTTT. Amino acids: CAWSVGQGFTDTQYF. This chain uses TRBV30 with TRBJ2-3; 9 positions match TRBD1. Germline V lookup: CDR1 GTSNPN, CDR2 SVGIG (reference sequence). The CDR3 has 15 amino acids. V shed 0 bases, J shed 3 bases, and the junction held 4 bases outside the gene matches.

The chain couples TRBV29-1 to TRBJ1-1, with D possibly being TRBD1 (6 bases). This CDR3 is 14 amino acids long. The germline V gene has CDR1 SQVTM and CDR2 ANQGSEA. V shed 7 bases and J shed 7 bases, with 22 bases lying between them. The CDR3 sequence: CSALEYREVNEAFF. CDR3 in DNA: TGCAGCGCACTTGAATACAGGGAAGTCAATGAAGCTTTCTTT.

The rearrangement links TRBV7-9 to TRBJ1-5; 8 bases map to TRBD1. The CDR3 is made up of 16 amino acids. Trimming cost V 3 bases and J 2 bases; bases outside gene matches: 6. Germline assignment: CDR1 SEHNR and CDR2 FQNEAQ (reference sequence). The DNA of the CDR3 is TGTGCCAGCAGCTTGACAGGGGACGTGGGCAATCAGCCCCAGCATTTT. It specifies CASSLTGDVGNQPQHF.

As to this clone: The junction and the germline gene differ at one end; a read error may be behind it. This sequence joins TRBV29-1 and TRBJ2-1; 13 nucleotides agree with TRBD2. Looked up from germline, CDR1 is SQVTM and CDR2 is ANQGSEA. The CDR3 covers 16 residues. The CDR3 is CSVEGLAGAPYNEQFF. CDR3 bases: TGCAGCGTGGAAGGACTAGCGGGAGCCCCCTACAATGAGCAGTTCTTC.

V gene TRBV28 combines with J gene TRBJ1-1; D is possibly TRBD1 (6 bases). Germline V gene data show CDR1 as MDHEN and CDR2 as SYDVKM. Trimming removed 8 bases from V and 3 bases from J, with 16 bases in between. The CDR3 runs to 14 residues. CDR3 region: CASLVRGSDTEAFF. The CDR3, as DNA: TGTGCCAGCTTAGTCAGGGGTTCGGACACTGAAGCTTTCTTT.

The chain employs TRBV30 and TRBJ2-5, with TRBD2 matching 8 bases. The CDR3 runs to 15 residues. The ends lost 0 bases at V and 3 bases at J; junction bases unmatched: 6. Germline CDR1 GTSNPN, CDR2 SVGIG (reference sequence). The CDR3 DNA reads as TGTGCCTGGAGTGTAGGACTAGCTGGAGAAGAGACCCAGTACTTC. This encodes CAWSVGLAGEETQYF.

V is TRBV28 and J is TRBJ1-5; TRBD1 is a possible D gene (5 bases). The CDR3 is made up of 13 amino acids. V gave up 8 bases and J gave up 4 bases, with 12 bases separating them. Germline CDR1 is MDHEN and CDR2 is SYDVKM. This chain's CDR3 is CASGLGGNQPQHF. CDR3 coding DNA: TGTGCCAGCGGGTTGGGGGGGAATCAGCCCCAGCATTTT.

The sample holds one count of this clone. The gene calls are TRBV6-5 and TRBJ1-1; D gene uncertain. Trimming stripped 2 bases from V and 4 bases from J, with 8 bases between. This CDR3 comprises 13 residues. In germline, CDR1 is MNHEY, CDR2 SVGAGI. CDR3 amino acids: CASSYDRGTEAFF. CDR3 in DNA: TGTGCCAGCAGTTACGATCGTGGCACTGAAGCTTTCTTT.

J is TRBJ2-5 and V is TRBV19, with 7 bases lining up with TRBD1. Germline trimming cut 6 bases from V and 4 bases from J; bases unmatched to any gene: 14. The CDR3 runs 16 residues. From germline, CDR1 is LNHDA and CDR2 SQIVND (reference sequence). The DNA of the CDR3 is TGTGCCAGTAGCGGATTCGGACAGGCCGTCGGAGAGACCCAGTACTTC. As protein: CASSGFGQAVGETQYF.

The rearrangement links TRBV11-2 to TRBJ2-7; either TRBD1 or TRBD2 may fit D (5 bases each). Germline V lookup: CDR1 SGHAT, CDR2 FQNNGV. Trimming took off 4 bases at V and 2 bases at J, with 12 bases between the two ends. The CDR3 is 14 amino acids. The CDR3 sequence is CASSSRDGAYEQYF. CDR3 bases: TGTGCCAGCAGCTCCAGGGACGGAGCCTACGAGCAGTACTTC.

This chain joins TRBV7-2 and TRBJ1-2; TRBD1 agrees at 8 bases. This CDR3 is built from 14 residues. V shed 5 bases, J shed 2 bases, and the junction held 4 bases outside the gene matches. Germline lookup yields CDR1 SGHTA and CDR2 FQGNSA. CDR3 sequence (DNA): TGTGCCAGCAGCCCGACAGGGGACAACTATGGCTACACCTTC. This encodes CASSPTGDNYGYTF.

The chain employs TRBV4-2 and TRBJ2-7; D is unresolved. The V gene's germline CDR1 is LGHNA and CDR2 YNFKEQ. The CDR3 is made up of 15 amino acids. V was trimmed by 3 bases and J by 3 bases, leaving 15 bases between them. In DNA form, the CDR3 reads TGTGCCAGCAGCCATATTAAAGAGAGTAGCTACGAGCAGTACTTC. It specifies CASSHIKESSYEQYF.

This clone was counted between two and nine times. V and J are TRBV5-1 and TRBJ2-3, with a possible D match to TRBD1 (5 bases). There are 14 residues in the CDR3. Germline CDR1 SGHRS, CDR2 YFSETQ. V was trimmed by 5 bases and J by 2 bases, leaving 12 bases between them. CDR3 residues: CASRGPGTTDTQYF. The CDR3 DNA is TGCGCCAGCAGGGGGCCCGGAACCACAGATACGCAGTATTTT.

The chain is built from TRBV6-1 and TRBJ1-1; 7 bases match TRBD1. The CDR3 contains 13 residues. CDR1 is MNHNS and CDR2 is SASEGT in the germline V gene. Trimming at V came to 4 bases and at J to 5 bases, leaving 4 bases not matched to a gene. Written as DNA, the CDR3 is TGTGCCAGCAGTGTTGACAGGGAGACTGAAGCTTTCTTT. Its translation: CASSVDRETEAFF.

J is TRBJ2-7 and V is TRBV19; weak D call: TRBD1 (6 bases). CDR1 and CDR2 from the germline V gene are LNHDA and SQIVND (reference sequence). This CDR3 has 12 residues. The ends were cut back, 8 bases at V and 2 bases at J, with 10 bases in the middle. CDR3 sequence (DNA): TGTGCCAGTGGGACATATACCTACGAGCAGTACTTC. As protein: CASGTYTYEQYF.

As regards this clone: One end of the junction varies from germline; a read error may be responsible. The chain employs TRBV18 and TRBJ2-5; D is undetermined. The V gene's germline CDR1 is KGHSH and CDR2 LQKENI. CDR3 size: 14 residues. In DNA, the CDR3 is TGTGCCAGCTCACCACCCGCTTCTCAAGGGACCCAGTACTTC. It encodes CASSPPASQGTQYF. The full variable domain, completed using reference TRBV18 and TRBJ2-5, is NAGVMQNPRHLVRRRGQEARLRCSPMKGHSHVYWYRQLPEEGLKFMVYLQKENIIDESGMPKERFSAEFPKEGPSILRIQQVVRGDSAAYFCASSPPASQGTQYFGPGTRLLVL.